A selection of T cell receptor beta chains follows, all from one sample in a study of cytomegalovirus exposure and HLA in healthy donors. Repertoires were generated with immunoSEQ multiplex PCR, while TCRdb's copy carries only in-frame clones and drops some. The sample contains some 110,000 clones, around 69% of which appear only once. Sequencing was carried out using PBMCs. Receptors were obtained from a middle-aged man in good health and CMV-seropositive. Each CDR3 is given with its conserved first and last residue. A D gene is named only where the DNA matches it firmly. For some rows the clone size is stated as once, few or many, or as a class when expanded; others skip it.

d_call clone_size j_call v_call cdr3_nt cdr3_aa
. . TRBJ2-7 TRBV6-1 TGTGCCAGCCGGAGAGTCTACGAGCAGTACTTC CASRRVYEQYF
TRBD2 . TRBJ2-2 TRBV7-2 TGTGCCAGCAGCCCGATAGCGGGAGGTGCCGGGGAGCTGTTTTTT CASSPIAGGAGELFF
TRBD1 . TRBJ1-2 TRBV27 TGTGCCAGCAGTGCTCCGGGACAGGGGGCGCATGGCTACACCTTC CASSAPGQGAHGYTF
TRBD2 . TRBJ2-1 TRBV28 TGTGCCAGCAGTCTTGAAGCGGGAAAGTTCTTC CASSLEAGKFF
. . TRBJ1-2 TRBV19 TGTGCCAGTAGTGGCAGGGACTATGGCTACACCTTC CASSGRDYGYTF
. . TRBJ1-6 TRBV19 TGTGCCACCCTACCGGGAACCAATAATTCACCCCTCCACTTT CATLPGTNNSPLHF
. . TRBJ1-3 TRBV7-2 TGTGCCAGCAGCTTAATAGCCCAGCCCACTTTT CASSLIAQPTF
. . TRBJ1-1 TRBV4-3 TGCGCCAGCAGCCAAGACGTGTACGGACAGAACACTGAAGCTTTCTTT CASSQDVYGQNTEAFF
. . TRBJ2-1 TRBV19 TGTGCCAGTAGTATACCCCCGACTGGGGAGCAGTTCTTC CASSIPPTGEQFF
. . TRBJ2-7 TRBV28 . CASTTFGEGVTYEQYF
TRBD2 . TRBJ2-1 TRBV5-6 TGTGCCAGCAGCTACACTAGCGGTGAGCAGTTCTTC CASSYTSGEQFF
. . TRBJ2-1 TRBV4-1 TGCGCCAGCAGCCTGGGGAGAGGGTACGACAATGAGCAGTTCTTC CASSLGRGYDNEQFF
. . TRBJ2-7 TRBV10-3 TGTGCCATCAGTGAGACAGGTACCTACGAGCAGTACTTC CAISETGTYEQYF
TRBD2 once TRBJ2-2 TRBV7-8 TGTGCCAGCAGCCCACCTCGGGGGGGTTACACCGGGGAGCTGTTTTTT CASSPPRGGYTGELFF
TRBD2 . TRBJ2-1 TRBV18 TGTGCCAGCTCTCCGAGCGGGATGGCCTACAATGAGCAGTTCTTC CASSPSGMAYNEQFF
TRBD1 once TRBJ2-7 TRBV5-1 TGCGCCAGCAGCCAGGGGGATGGACCCTACGAGCAGTACTTC CASSQGDGPYEQYF
TRBD2 . TRBJ2-1 TRBV10-2 TGCGCCAGCAGTGGGGGACTAGCGCGTGAGCAGTTCTTC CASSGGLAREQFF
TRBD1 . TRBJ1-2 TRBV7-9 TGTGCCAGCAGCTTCGGACAGGGGGCTAGCTATGGCTACACCTTC CASSFGQGASYGYTF
TRBD1 . TRBJ2-7 TRBV5-4 TGTGCCAGCAGCTTGGCGACAGGGGATGGCTACGAGCAGTACTTC CASSLATGDGYEQYF
. . TRBJ1-5 TRBV6-1 TGTGCCAGCAGTTCACAGGGAATCAATCAGCCCCAGCATTTT CASSSQGINQPQHF
. . TRBJ2-7 TRBV4-1 TGCGCCAGCAGCCAAGCCCTGGGGGGTATAACCTACGAGCAGTACTTC CASSQALGGITYEQYF
TRBD1 . TRBJ1-4 TRBV6-1 TGTGCCAGCAGTGCCGGGACAGGGGAAGAAAAACTGTTTTTT CASSAGTGEEKLFF
TRBD1 . TRBJ1-4 TRBV7-2 TGTGCCAGCAGCTTTGGGACAGGGGTAGGCGAAAAACTGTTTTTT CASSFGTGVGEKLFF
. . TRBJ2-3 TRBV14 TGTGCCAGCAGCCAATTTTGGACTAGCACAGATACGCAGTATTTT CASSQFWTSTDTQYF
TRBD2 . TRBJ2-5 TRBV7-2 TGTGCCAGCAGCTCACGGGGACTAGCGGGGGGCCGGGGAGAGACCCAGTACTTC CASSSRGLAGGRGETQYF
. . TRBJ1-2 TRBV7-9 TGTGCCATATGGCAGGTCTTTGGCTACACCTTC CAIWQVFGYTF
TRBD1 . TRBJ2-7 TRBV5-4 TGTGCCAGCAACCGGGACAGGGCTTACGAGCAGTACTTC CASNRDRAYEQYF
TRBD1 . TRBJ1-5 TRBV2 TGTGCCAGCAATTCAGGGGGTGGCTATCAGCCCCAGCATTTT CASNSGGGYQPQHF
TRBD1 . TRBJ1-1 TRBV28 TGTGCCAGCAGTTTCAGGTTGTCGGCAGGGGGCACTGAAGCTTTCTTT CASSFRLSAGGTEAFF
. . TRBJ1-6 TRBV27 TGTGCCAGCAGTTGGGGGGGGGCCACCTATAATTCACCCCTCCACTTT CASSWGGATYNSPLHF
TRBD2 once TRBJ2-3 TRBV6-4 TGTGCCAGCAGCCCGGGACTAGAGTATGATACGCAGTATTTT CASSPGLEYDTQYF
TRBD1 . TRBJ2-7 TRBV18 TGTGCCAGCTCATTGGACAGGGGGAGGAACGAGCAGTACTTC CASSLDRGRNEQYF
. . TRBJ1-3 TRBV11-3 TGTGCCAGCAGCCCACCAGGGATCTCTGGAAACACCATATATTTT CASSPPGISGNTIYF
. . TRBJ1-3 TRBV4-3 TGCGCCAGCAGCCAAGAGGACAGTATTGGAAACACCATATATTTT CASSQEDSIGNTIYF
. . TRBJ1-1 TRBV11-3 TGTGCCAGCAGCGCCCCCCTTGGACAGCCCATGAACACTGAAGCTTTCTTT CASSAPLGQPMNTEAFF
TRBD2 few TRBJ2-3 TRBV25-1 TGTGCCAGCAGTGTGAGCGGGAGGATGGATACGCAGTATTTT CASSVSGRMDTQYF
. . TRBJ1-1 TRBV15 TGTGCCACCAGCAGAGGGGAGGAATGGGAAGCTTTCTTT CATSRGEEWEAFF
. few TRBJ1-2 TRBV28 TGTGCCAGCAGATACCCAGGGGCAGGCCGAAGCTACACCTTC CASRYPGAGRSYTF
. once TRBJ2-1 TRBV7-9 TGTGCCAGCACCTTGACGGGCCGGAGGAATGAGCAGTTCTTC CASTLTGRRNEQFF
. . TRBJ1-4 TRBV20-1 TGCAGTGCTAGCGTAAATGAAAAACTGTTTTTT CSASVNEKLFF
. . TRBJ1-2 TRBV5-1 TGCGCCAGCAGCCTCCTTTCGGGGGACTATGGCTACACCTTC CASSLLSGDYGYTF
. . TRBJ2-5 TRBV2 TGTGCCAGCAGTGATGACAGGACCCAAGAGACCCAGTACTTC CASSDDRTQETQYF
. . TRBJ1-5 TRBV18 TGTGCCAGCTCACCACCGGGGCAGGGTTTCGGTCAGCCCCAGCATTTT CASSPPGQGFGQPQHF
TRBD1 once TRBJ1-2 TRBV19 TGTGCCAGTAGCCCCCAGGGGGACTATGGCTACACCTTC CASSPQGDYGYTF
TRBD1 . TRBJ1-6 TRBV19 TGTGCCAGTAGTATGAGCAGGGGGAATTCACCCCTCCACTTT CASSMSRGNSPLHF
. . TRBJ1-5 TRBV19 TGTGCCAGTAGTATAGTAACGGGGTTTAAACAGCCCCAGCATTTT CASSIVTGFKQPQHF